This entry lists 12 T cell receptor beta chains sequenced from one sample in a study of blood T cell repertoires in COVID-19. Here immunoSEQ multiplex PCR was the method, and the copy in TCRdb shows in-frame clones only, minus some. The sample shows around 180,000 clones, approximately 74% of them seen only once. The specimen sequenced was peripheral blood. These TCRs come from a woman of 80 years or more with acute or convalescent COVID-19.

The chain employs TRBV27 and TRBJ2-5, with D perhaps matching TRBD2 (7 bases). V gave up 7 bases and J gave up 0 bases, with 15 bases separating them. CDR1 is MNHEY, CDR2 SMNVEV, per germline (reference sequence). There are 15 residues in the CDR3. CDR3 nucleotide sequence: TGTGCCAGCACCTCGAGGGGGGGCAACCAAGAGACCCAGTACTTC. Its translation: CASTSRGGNQETQYF.

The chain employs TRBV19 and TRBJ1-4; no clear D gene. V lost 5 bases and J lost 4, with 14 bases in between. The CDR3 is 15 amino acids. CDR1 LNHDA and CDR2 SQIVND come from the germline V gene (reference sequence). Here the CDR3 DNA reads TGTGCCAGTAGTTATAGCGGACGCAGTAATGAAAAACTGTTTTTT. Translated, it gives CASSYSGRSNEKLFF.

Here the CDR3 reads CASSDPGNSGNTIYF. CDR3 sequence (DNA): TGTGCCAGCAGTGATCCGGGGAACTCTGGAAACACCATATATTTT. The chain has TRBV2 and TRBJ1-3; the D is unclear. Germline-derived CDR1 and CDR2 are SNHLY and FYNNEI. Between the trimmed V and J ends, which lost 3 bases and 0 bases, there was a span of 9 bases. There are 15 residues in the CDR3.

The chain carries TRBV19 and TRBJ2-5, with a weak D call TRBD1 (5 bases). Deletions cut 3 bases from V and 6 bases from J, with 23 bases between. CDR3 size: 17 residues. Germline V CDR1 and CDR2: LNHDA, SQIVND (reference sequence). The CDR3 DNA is TGTGCCAGTAGTATCAGGCACGTGGCAGGGCTAGAAAAGACCCAGTACTTC. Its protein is CASSIRHVAGLEKTQYF.

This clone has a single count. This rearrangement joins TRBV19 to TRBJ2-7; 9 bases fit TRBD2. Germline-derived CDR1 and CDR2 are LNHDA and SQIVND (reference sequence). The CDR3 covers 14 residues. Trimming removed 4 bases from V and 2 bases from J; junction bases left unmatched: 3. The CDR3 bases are TGTGCCAGTAGTAGCGGGAGGGCCACCTACGAGCAGTACTTC. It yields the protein CASSSGRATYEQYF.

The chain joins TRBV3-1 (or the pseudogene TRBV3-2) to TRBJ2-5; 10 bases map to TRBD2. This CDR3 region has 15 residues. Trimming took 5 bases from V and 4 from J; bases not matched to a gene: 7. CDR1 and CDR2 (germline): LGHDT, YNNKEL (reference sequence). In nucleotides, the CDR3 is TGTGCCAGCAGCAAAACACCTAGCGGGAGAGAGACCCAGTACTTC. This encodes CASSKTPSGRETQYF.

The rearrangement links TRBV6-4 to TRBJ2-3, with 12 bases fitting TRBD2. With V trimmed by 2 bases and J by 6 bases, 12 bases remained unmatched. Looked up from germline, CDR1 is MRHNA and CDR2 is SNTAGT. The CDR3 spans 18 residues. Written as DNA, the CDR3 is TGTGCCAGCAGTGACGCCCCTCTAGCGGGAGGGCCGAAGGATACGCAGTATTTT. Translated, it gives CASSDAPLAGGPKDTQYF.

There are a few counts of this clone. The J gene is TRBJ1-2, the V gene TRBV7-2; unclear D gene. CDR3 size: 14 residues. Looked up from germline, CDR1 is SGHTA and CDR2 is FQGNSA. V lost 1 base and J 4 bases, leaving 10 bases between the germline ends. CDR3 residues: CASSLDPASYGYTF. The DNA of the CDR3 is TGTGCCAGCAGCTTAGACCCAGCTAGCTATGGCTACACCTTC.

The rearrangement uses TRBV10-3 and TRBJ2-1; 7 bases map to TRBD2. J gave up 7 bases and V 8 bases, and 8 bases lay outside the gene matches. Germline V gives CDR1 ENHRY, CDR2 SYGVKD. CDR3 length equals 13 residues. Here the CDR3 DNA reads TGTGCCATCTCGGCGGGAGTCGGGAATGAGCAGTTCTTC. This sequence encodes CAISAGVGNEQFF.

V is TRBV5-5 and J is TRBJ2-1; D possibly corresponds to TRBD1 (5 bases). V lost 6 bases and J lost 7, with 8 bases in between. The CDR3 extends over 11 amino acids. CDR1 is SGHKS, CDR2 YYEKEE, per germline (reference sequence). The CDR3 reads CASIQANEQFF. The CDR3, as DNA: TGTGCCAGCATACAGGCGAATGAGCAGTTCTTC.

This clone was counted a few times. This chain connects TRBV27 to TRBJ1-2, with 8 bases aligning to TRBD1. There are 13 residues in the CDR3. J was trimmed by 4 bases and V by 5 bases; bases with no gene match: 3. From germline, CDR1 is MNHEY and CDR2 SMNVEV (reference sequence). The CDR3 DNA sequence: TGTGCCAGCAGTGGGACAGGATCCTATGGCTACACCTTC. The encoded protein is CASSGTGSYGYTF.

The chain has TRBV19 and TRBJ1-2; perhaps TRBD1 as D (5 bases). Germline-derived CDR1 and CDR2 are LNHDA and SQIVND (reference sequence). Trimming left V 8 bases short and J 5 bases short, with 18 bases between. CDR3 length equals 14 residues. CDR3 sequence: CASGQEGHNYGYTF. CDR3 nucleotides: TGTGCCAGTGGTCAGGAAGGACATAATTATGGCTACACCTTC.